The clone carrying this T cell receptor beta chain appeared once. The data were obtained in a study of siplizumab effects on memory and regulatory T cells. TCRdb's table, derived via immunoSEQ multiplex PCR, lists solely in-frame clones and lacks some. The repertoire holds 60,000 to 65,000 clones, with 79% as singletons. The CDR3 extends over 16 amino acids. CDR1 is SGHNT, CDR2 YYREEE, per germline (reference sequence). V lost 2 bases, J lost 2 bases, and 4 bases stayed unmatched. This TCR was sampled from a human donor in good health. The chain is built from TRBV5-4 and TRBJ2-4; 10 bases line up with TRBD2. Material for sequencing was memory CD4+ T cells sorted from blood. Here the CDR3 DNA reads TGTGCCAGCAGCTTAAGCGGGGGGGCGACCAAAAACATTCAGTACTTC. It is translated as CASSLSGGATKNIQYF.